A single sample is the source of the 15 T cell receptor beta chains below, sequenced in a study of CD8+ T cells in alopecia areata. Sample treatment: oral pan-JAK inhibitor, 5-10 mg twice daily. Investigators isolated RNA and reverse transcribed it into cDNA to act as the sequencing template. TCRdb's table, derived via immunoSEQ multiplex PCR, lists solely in-frame clones and lacks some. Of about 210,000 clones listed, around 65% were seen once; the top ten hold more than 3.5%. This specimen was CD4+ T cells sorted from blood, taken at week 4, from a patient treated with tofacitinib. The receptors derive from a human donor with alopecia areata.

A remark on this clone: The junction and the germline gene differ at one end; a read error may be behind it. The rearrangement uses TRBV6-1 and TRBJ1-2; D is unresolved. Germline V gene lookup returns CDR1 MNHNS and CDR2 SASEGT. The CDR3 length is 11 residues. Written as DNA, the CDR3 is TGTGCCAGCAGTGAAGTATCGCGTATCTCCTTC. It encodes CASSEVSRISF.

V is TRBV30 and J is TRBJ2-3, with D hard to call. The CDR3 covers 11 residues. Looked up from germline, CDR1 is GTSNPN and CDR2 is SVGIG (reference sequence). The V and J ends lost 8 bases and 10 bases respectively, with 16 bases between them. This CDR3 is CAGVDGRSQYF. CDR3 sequence (DNA): TGTGCCGGGGTGGACGGTCGGTCGCAGTATTTT.

This clone has more than one count but fewer than ten. V and J are TRBV7-9 and TRBJ2-7, with 9 bases aligning to TRBD1. The germline V gene encodes CDR1 SEHNR and CDR2 FQNEAQ (reference sequence). The CDR3 extends over 14 amino acids. V shed 5 bases and J 6 bases; nucleotides not matched to a gene: 8. CDR3 sequence: CASSGRDREFEQYF. DNA of the CDR3: TGTGCCAGCAGCGGCAGGGACAGGGAGTTCGAGCAGTACTTC.

This clone was seen more than once but under ten times. The chain carries TRBV6-1 and TRBJ1-5, with TRBD1 matching over 8 bases. V shed 7 bases, J shed 7 bases, and the junction held 9 bases outside the gene matches. The CDR3 consists of 14 residues. Germline-derived CDR1 and CDR2 are MNHNS and SASEGT. The CDR3 DNA reads TGTGCCAGCAATTCGGACAGGGTGAGACAGCCCCAGCATTTT. It yields the protein CASNSDRVRQPQHF.

This clone is a singleton in its sample. This chain joins TRBV25-1 and TRBJ2-5; no reliable D call. Trimming took off 7 bases at V and 6 bases at J, with 9 bases between the two ends. The CDR3 contains 11 residues. CDR1 and CDR2 (germline): MGHDK, SYGVNS. CDR3 loop: CASTDLKTQYF. The CDR3 DNA is TGTGCCAGCACAGATTTGAAGACCCAGTACTTC.

This clone showed up just a few times. The rearrangement links TRBV2 to TRBJ1-5; D is uncertain. The V end lost 2 bases, the J end lost 2 bases, and 10 bases lay between the germline ends. Germline CDR1 is SNHLY and CDR2 is FYNNEI. This CDR3 is built from 15 residues. CDR3 sequence reads: CASSETPVGNQPQHF. The CDR3, as DNA: TGTGCCAGCAGTGAAACCCCAGTTGGCAATCAGCCCCAGCATTTT.

This clone has more than one count but fewer than ten. The chain's CDR3 is CASSQGFDPYNEQFF. The CDR3 DNA follows: TGCGCCAGCAGCCAAGGTTTTGACCCGTACAATGAGCAGTTCTTC. This sequence joins TRBV23-1 and TRBJ2-1; no clear D gene. TRBV23-1 is treated as an ORF (open reading frame) with a function not yet certain. V was shortened by 6 bases and J by 4 bases, with 16 bases between the two germline ends. This CDR3 region has 15 residues.

The chain links TRBV30 to TRBJ1-4; 8 bases are a match to TRBD1. This CDR3 is built from 14 residues. Germline V gene sequence: CDR1 GTSNPN, CDR2 SVGIG (reference sequence). V lost 3 bases to trimming and J lost 8 bases; unmatched junction nucleotides: 8. CDR3 bases: TGTGCCTGGAGCGCAGGGGGCTTAGGAGAAAAACTGTTTTTT. Encoded protein: CAWSAGGLGEKLFF.

This clone was observed a handful of times. The rearrangement links TRBV25-1 to TRBJ2-3, with a possible D match to TRBD2 (7 bases). Per the germline V gene, CDR1 is MGHDK and CDR2 is SYGVNS. The CDR3 totals 16 residues. The V and J ends lost 4 bases and 2 bases respectively, with 16 bases between them. CDR3 coding DNA: TGTGCCAGCAGTGGGTCTGGCGGGGGCCCCACAGATACGCAGTATTTT. Protein: CASSGSGGGPTDTQYF.

The rearrangement uses TRBV2 and TRBJ1-4; D unclear. Germline V CDR1 and CDR2: SNHLY, FYNNEI. The length of the CDR3 is 14 residues. With 6 bases removed from V and 7 bases from J, the gap between germline ends came to 15 bases. The CDR3 region has the DNA TGTGCCAGCAGCGAACAGCGGTTGGGTGAAAAACTGTTTTTT. This sequence encodes CASSEQRLGEKLFF.

V is TRBV5-1 and J is TRBJ2-1; TRBD1 agrees at 7 bases. The CDR3 spans 15 residues. V gave up 7 bases and J gave up 0 bases; unmatched junction bases: 7. Germline V gene lookup returns CDR1 SGHRS and CDR2 YFSETQ. The CDR3 sequence: CASSQGSSSYNEQFF. CDR3 sequence (DNA): TGCGCCAGCTCACAGGGGTCGTCCTCCTACAATGAGCAGTTCTTC.

The V and J genes are TRBV6-5 and TRBJ1-4, with 9 bases identical to TRBD1. Germline V lookup: CDR1 MNHEY, CDR2 SVGAGI. The J segment lost 3 bases and the V segment lost 4 bases, leaving 6 bases of the junction unmatched. The length of the CDR3 is 16 residues. DNA for the CDR3: TGTGCCAGCAGTTTACAGGGGGCGCAGGCTAATGAAAAACTGTTTTTT. Translating gives CASSLQGAQANEKLFF.

Comments on this clone: The same CDR3 can be traced to other DNA sequences in this sample. The chain joins TRBV30 to TRBJ1-2; D is possibly TRBD1 (6 bases). CDR1 and CDR2 (germline): GTSNPN, SVGIG (reference sequence). The germline V and J ends were trimmed by 0 bases and 5 bases, with 10 bases remaining between them. The CDR3 runs to 13 residues. The CDR3 DNA reads TGTGCCTGGAGTGTACGCCAGGGGTATGGCTACACCTTC. Amino acids: CAWSVRQGYGYTF.

V is TRBV5-1 and J is TRBJ2-1, with 9 positions matching TRBD1. The V segment lost 0 bases and the J segment 8 bases; nucleotides outside the gene matches: 6. CDR3 size: 15 residues. Germline CDR1 is SGHRS and CDR2 is YFSETQ. The CDR3 loop is CASSLAGDRAYEQFF. The CDR3 DNA reads TGCGCCAGCAGCTTGGCCGGGGACAGGGCCTATGAGCAGTTCTTC.

This clone was detected a few times. This sample also contains other DNA sequences that code for the same CDR3. The rearrangement links TRBV27 to TRBJ1-2; 8 bases agree with TRBD1. V was clipped by 5 bases and J by 4 bases; unmatched bases: 3. Germline CDR1 MNHEY, CDR2 SMNVEV (reference sequence). The CDR3 runs to 13 residues. The CDR3 reads CASSDGTGYGYTF. The CDR3 region has the DNA TGTGCCAGCAGTGATGGGACAGGCTATGGCTACACCTTC.